This TCR beta chain was captured by sequencing in a study of T cell responses to AZD1222 COVID-19 vaccine. Sequencing was performed with immunoSEQ multiplex PCR; in TCRdb, only in-frame clones are kept and a portion is missing. This table holds 100,000 to 150,000 clones, 80% to 90% found once. The material sequenced was peripheral blood, taken on day 0 of AZD1222 vaccination. This sequence was found in an adult in good health.

CDR3 amino acids: CASRRRGATYNEQFF. Here the CDR3 DNA reads TGTGCCAGTAGGAGGCGGGGGGCCACCTACAATGAGCAGTTCTTC. The V and J genes are TRBV19 and TRBJ2-1, with 8 bases that match TRBD2. Germline V gene data show CDR1 as LNHDA and CDR2 as SQIVND (reference sequence). The V segment lost 6 bases and the J segment 2 bases; nucleotides outside the gene matches: 6. This CDR3 is built from 15 residues.